This is a list of T cell receptor beta chains from one sample in a study of cytomegalovirus exposure and HLA in healthy donors. Profiled with immunoSEQ multiplex PCR; TCRdb holds only in-frame clones, not every one. The data contain roughly 180,000 clones, approximately 72% of them singletons. Sequencing was carried out using PBMCs. The receptors stem from a female donor in good health and CMV-seronegative. CDR3s leave out the opening cysteine and the closing phenylalanine or tryptophan.

v_call,cdr3_aa
TRBV6-1,ASSKAPGTASLYNYGYT
TRBV27,ASSYGTGRRNQPQH
TRBV5-6,ASSSGTSGEADTQY
TRBV6-1,ASRKQGRNNSPLH
TRBV7-2,ASSFTGGNTEAF
TRBV10-1,ASSKSRSSYEQY
TRBV7-2,ASSLGLAYYEQY
TRBV7-2,ASSLLGGGTDTQY
TRBV5-8,ASGQQGLETQY
TRBV9,ASSLGTGRAYEQY
TRBV5-1,ASRDTASGNTQY
TRBV7-2,ASSLDSMNTEAF
TRBV6-6,ASSYAAGQGNGYT
TRBV4-2,ASSPSGLGYNEQF
TRBV9,ASSVGVTSGNEQF
TRBV28,ASRKQGSYEQY
TRBV18,ASGTPGQVYEQY